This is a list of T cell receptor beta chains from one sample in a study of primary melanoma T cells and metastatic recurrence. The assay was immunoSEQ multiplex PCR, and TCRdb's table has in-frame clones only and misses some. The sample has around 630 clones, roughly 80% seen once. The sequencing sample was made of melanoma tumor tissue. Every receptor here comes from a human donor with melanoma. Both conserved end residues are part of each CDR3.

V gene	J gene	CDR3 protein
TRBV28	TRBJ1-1	CASRSVNTEAFF
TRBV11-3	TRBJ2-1	CASSPGASGRNWNEQFF
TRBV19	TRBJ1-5	CASSVPGTDQPQHF
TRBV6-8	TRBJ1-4	CASSYDSLGEKLFF
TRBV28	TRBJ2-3	CASSFAQGAGGTDTQYF
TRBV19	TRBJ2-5	CASSIDQNQETQYF
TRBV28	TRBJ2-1	CASSFNLAAYNEQFF
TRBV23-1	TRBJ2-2	CASSLWRTDTGELFF
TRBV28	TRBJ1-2	CASSSGLAGYTF
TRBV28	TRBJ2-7	CASSPWRTYEQYF
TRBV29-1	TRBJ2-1	CSWGWTGSDEQFF
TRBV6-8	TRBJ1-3	CASSSDRGRGNTIYF
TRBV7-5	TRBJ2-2	CASSFGTGLISGELFF
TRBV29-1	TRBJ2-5	CSVVSSGGFGTQYF